The following is a T cell receptor (beta chain) sequence with its context. The antigen is undetermined. This sample is part of a study of T cell responses to AZD1222 COVID-19 vaccine. Across the whole study: Second-dose groups at about 4 or about 12 weeks were pooled. General study results and limits: Every sample of the repertoires postdated the peak T cell response. The span of vaccine-associated CD4 TCRs extended across spike, with dominance at 160-218 and 743-854. Clonal diversity was possibly underestimated; the donors were predominantly white British and more often female.

The repertoire was sequenced with immunoSEQ multiplex PCR; TCRdb's copy has only in-frame clones and lacks some. The sample has 100,000 to 130,000 clones; roughly 90% are singletons. V was pared by 5 bases and J by 9 bases, with 10 bases of the junction left unmatched. CDR1 and CDR2 (germline): SGHTA, FQGTGA. The CDR3 has 14 residues. The source of this sequence is an adult in good health. Sequencing was performed on peripheral blood, taken on day 0 of AZD1222 vaccination. The chain uses TRBV7-3 and TRBJ2-5; TRBD1 aligns across 9 bases. The CDR3 DNA is TGTGCCAGCAGCCCCGGGACAGGGCATGAGGCCCAGTACTTC. Translation: CASSPGTGHEAQYF.